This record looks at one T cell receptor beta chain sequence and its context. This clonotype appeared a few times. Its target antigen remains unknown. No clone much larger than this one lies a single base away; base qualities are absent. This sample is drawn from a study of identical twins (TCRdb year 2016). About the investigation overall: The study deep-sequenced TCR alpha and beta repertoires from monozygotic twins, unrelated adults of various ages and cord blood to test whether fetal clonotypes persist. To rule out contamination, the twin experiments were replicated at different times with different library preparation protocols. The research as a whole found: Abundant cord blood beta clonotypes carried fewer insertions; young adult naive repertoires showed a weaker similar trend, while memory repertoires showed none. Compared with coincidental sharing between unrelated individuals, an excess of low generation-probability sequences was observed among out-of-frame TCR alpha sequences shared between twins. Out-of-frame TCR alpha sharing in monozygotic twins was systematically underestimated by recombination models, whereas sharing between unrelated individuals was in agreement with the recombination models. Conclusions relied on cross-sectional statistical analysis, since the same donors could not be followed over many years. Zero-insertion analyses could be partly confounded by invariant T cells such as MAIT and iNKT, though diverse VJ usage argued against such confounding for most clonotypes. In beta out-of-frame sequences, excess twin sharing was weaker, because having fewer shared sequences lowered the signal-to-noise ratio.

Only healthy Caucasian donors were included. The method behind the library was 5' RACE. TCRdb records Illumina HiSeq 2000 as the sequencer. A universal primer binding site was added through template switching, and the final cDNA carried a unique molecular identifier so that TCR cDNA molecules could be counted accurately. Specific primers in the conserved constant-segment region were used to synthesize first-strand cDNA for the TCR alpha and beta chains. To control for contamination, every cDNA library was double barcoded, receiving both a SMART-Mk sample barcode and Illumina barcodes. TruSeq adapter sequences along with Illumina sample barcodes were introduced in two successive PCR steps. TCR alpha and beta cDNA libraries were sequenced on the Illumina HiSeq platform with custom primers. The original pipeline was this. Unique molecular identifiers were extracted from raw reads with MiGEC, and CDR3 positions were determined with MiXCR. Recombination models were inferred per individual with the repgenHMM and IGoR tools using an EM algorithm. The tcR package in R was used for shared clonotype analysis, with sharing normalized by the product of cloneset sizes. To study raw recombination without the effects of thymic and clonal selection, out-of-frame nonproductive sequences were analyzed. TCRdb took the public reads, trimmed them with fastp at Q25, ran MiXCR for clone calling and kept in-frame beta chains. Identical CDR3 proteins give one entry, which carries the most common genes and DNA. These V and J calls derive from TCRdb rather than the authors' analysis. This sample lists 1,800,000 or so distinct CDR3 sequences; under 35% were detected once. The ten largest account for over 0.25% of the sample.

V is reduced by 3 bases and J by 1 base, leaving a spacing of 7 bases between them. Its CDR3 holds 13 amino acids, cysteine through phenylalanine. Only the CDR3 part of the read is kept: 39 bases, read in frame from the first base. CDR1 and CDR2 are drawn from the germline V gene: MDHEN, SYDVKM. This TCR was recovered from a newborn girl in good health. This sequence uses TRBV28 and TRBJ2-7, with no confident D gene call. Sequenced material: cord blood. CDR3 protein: CASSFEQSYEQYF. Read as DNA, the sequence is TGTGCCAGCAGTTTTGAACAATCCTACGAGCAGTACTTC.